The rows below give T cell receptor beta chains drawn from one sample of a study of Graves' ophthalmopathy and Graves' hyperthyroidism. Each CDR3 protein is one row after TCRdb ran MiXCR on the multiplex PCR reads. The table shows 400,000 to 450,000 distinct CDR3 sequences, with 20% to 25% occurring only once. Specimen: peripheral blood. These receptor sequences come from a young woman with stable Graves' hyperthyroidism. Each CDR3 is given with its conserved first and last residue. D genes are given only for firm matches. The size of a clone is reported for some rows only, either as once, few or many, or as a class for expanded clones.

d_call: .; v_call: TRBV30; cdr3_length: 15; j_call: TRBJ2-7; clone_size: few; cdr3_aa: CAWSLLGTTNYEQYF; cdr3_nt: TGTGCCTGGAGTCTCCTCGGGACAACAAACTACGAGCAGTACTTC
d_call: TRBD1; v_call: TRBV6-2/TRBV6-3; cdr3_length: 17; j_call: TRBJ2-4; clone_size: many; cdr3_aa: CASSQWTGMIAKNIQYF; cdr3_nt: TGTGCCAGCAGTCAATGGACAGGGATGATAGCCAAAAACATTCAGTACTTC
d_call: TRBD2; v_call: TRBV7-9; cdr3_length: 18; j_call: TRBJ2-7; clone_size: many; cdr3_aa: CASSYGTRYPPSSREQYF; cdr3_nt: TGTGCCAGCAGCTATGGGACTAGATATCCCCCCTCCTCGCGGGAGCAGTACTTC
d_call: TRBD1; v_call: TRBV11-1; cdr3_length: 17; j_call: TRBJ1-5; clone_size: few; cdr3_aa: CASSPDRGLKGNQPQHF; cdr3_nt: TGTGCCAGCAGCCCGGACAGGGGGCTGAAGGGCAATCAGCCCCAGCATTTT
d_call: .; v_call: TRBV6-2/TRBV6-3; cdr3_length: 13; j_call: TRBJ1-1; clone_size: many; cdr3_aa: CASSYLGVTEAFF; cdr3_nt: TGTGCCAGCAGTTACCTGGGTGTCACTGAAGCTTTCTTT
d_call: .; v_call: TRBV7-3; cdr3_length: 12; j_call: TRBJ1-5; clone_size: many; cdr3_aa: CASRDNNQPQHF; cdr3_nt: TGTGCCAGCAGGGACAACAATCAGCCCCAGCATTTT
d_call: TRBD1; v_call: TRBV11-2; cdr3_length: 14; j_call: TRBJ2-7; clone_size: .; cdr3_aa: CASRYLTGGDEQYF; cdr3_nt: TGTGCCAGTCGGTATCTGACAGGGGGTGACGAGCAGTACTTC
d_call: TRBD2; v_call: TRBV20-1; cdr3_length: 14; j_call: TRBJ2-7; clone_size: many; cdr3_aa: CSGRGGLAGGPPYF; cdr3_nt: TGCAGTGGGAGGGGGGGACTAGCGGGAGGGCCGCCGTACTTC
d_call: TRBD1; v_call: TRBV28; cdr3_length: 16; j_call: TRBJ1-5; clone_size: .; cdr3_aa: CASSLILTGSNQPQHF; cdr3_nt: TGTGCCAGCAGTCTCATACTGACAGGGAGCAATCAGCCCCAGCATTTT
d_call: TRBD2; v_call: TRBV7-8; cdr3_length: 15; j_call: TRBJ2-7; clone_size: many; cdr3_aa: CASSLPTLAGYEQYF; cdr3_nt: TGTGCCAGCAGCTTACCAACCCTAGCGGGGTACGAGCAGTACTTC
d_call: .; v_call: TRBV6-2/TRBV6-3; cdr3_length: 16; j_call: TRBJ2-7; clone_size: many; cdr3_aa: CASSPFGGPPPFEQYF; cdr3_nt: TGTGCCAGCAGTCCCTTCGGGGGACCCCCCCCCTTCGAGCAGTACTTC
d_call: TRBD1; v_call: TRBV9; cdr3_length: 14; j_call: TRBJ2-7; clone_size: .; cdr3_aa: CASSVEGTGYEQYF; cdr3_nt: TGTGCCAGCAGCGTAGAAGGGACAGGGTACGAGCAGTACTTC
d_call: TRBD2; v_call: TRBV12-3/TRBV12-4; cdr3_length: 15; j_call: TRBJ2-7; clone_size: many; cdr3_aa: CASSRERARGGEQYF; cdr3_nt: TGTGCCAGCAGCCGAGAGCGGGCTCGGGGGGGCGAGCAGTACTTC
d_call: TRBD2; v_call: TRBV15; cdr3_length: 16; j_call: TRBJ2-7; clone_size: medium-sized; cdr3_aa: CATSREAGGPVYEQYF; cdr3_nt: TGTGCCACCAGCAGAGAAGCGGGAGGGCCTGTGTACGAGCAGTACTTC
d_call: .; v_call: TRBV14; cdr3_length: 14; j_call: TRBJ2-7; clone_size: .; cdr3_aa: CASSQDEPLLEQYF; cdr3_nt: TGTGCCAGCAGCCAAGACGAGCCTCTCCTAGAGCAGTACTTC
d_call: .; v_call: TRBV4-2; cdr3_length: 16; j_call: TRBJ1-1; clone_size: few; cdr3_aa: CASSQDTPEMNTEAFF; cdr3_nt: TGTGCCAGCAGCCAAGATACGCCGGAGATGAACACTGAAGCTTTCTTT
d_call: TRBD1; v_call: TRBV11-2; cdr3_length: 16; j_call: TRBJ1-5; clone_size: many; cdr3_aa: CASSLGTGASNQPQHF; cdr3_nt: TGTGCCAGCAGCTTAGGTACAGGGGCTTCGAATCAGCCCCAGCATTTT
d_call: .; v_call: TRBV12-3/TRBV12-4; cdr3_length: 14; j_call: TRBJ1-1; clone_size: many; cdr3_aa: CASSRLPGSGEAFF; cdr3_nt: TGTGCCAGCAGCCGCCTCCCAGGGTCGGGGGAAGCTTTCTTT
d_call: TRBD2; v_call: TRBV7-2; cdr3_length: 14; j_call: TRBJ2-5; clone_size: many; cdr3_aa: CASERLGGEETQYF; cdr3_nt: TGTGCCAGCGAACGTTTGGGGGGGGAAGAGACCCAGTACTTC
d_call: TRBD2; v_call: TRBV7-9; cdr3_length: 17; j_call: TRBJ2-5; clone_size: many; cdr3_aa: CASSYSGRAASRETQYF; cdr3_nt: TGTGCCAGCTCCTACAGCGGGAGGGCCGCGAGTCGAGAGACCCAGTACTTC
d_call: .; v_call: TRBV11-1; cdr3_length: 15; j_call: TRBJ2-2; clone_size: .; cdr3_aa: CASSFGGRNTGELFF; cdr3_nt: TGTGCCAGCAGCTTCGGGGGGCGGAACACCGGGGAGCTGTTTTTT
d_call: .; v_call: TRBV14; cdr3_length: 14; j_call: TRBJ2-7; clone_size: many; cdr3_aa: CASSQDSLLYEQYF; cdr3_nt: TGTGCCAGCAGCCAAGACAGCCTCCTCTACGAGCAGTACTTC
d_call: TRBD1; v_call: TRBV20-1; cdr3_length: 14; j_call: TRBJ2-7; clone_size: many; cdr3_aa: CSARDRDRLYEQYF; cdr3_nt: TGCAGTGCTAGAGATCGGGACAGGCTTTACGAGCAGTACTTC
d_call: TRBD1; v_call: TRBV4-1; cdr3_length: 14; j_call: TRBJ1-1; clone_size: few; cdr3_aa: CASSQVPGGSEAFF; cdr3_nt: TGCGCCAGCAGCCAGGTTCCAGGGGGCTCCGAAGCTTTCTTT
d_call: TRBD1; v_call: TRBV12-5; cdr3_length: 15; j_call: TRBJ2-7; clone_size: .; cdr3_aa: CASGRNRGNAYEQYF; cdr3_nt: TGTGCTAGTGGACGAAACAGGGGAAATGCCTACGAGCAGTACTTC
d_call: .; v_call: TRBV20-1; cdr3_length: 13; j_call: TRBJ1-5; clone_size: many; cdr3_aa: CSARQYSNQPQHF; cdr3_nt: TGCAGTGCTCGACAGTATAGCAATCAGCCCCAGCATTTT
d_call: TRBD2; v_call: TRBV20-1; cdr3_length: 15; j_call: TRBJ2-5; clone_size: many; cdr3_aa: CSANPQTSEQETQYF; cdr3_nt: TGCAGTGCTAACCCCCAGACTAGCGAGCAAGAGACCCAGTACTTC
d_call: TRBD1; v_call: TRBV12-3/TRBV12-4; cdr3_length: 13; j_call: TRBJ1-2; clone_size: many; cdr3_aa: CASRMTGWFGYTF; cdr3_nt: TGTGCCAGCAGGATGACAGGGTGGTTTGGCTACACCTTC
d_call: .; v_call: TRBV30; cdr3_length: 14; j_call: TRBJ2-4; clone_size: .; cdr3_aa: CAWSVRGRKNIQYF; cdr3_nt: TGTGCCTGGAGTGTACGGGGGCGCAAAAACATTCAGTACTTC
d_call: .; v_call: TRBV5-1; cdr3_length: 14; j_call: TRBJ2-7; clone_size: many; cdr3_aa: CASSGPDNPYEQYF; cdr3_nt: TGCGCCAGCAGCGGACCGGACAACCCCTACGAGCAGTACTTC
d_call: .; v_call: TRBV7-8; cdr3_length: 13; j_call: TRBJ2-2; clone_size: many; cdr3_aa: CASSPQQGGQLFF; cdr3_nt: TGTGCCAGCAGCCCCCAACAGGGGGGGCAGCTGTTTTTT
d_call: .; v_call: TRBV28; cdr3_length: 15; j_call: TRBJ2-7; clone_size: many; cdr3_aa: CASTPDTRFTLEQYF; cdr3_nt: TGTGCCAGCACCCCGGATACTAGGTTTACGCTCGAGCAGTACTTC
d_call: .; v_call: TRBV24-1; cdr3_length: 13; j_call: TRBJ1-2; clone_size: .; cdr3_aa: CATSAQGDYGYTF; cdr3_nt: TGTGCCACCAGTGCGCAGGGCGACTATGGCTACACCTTC
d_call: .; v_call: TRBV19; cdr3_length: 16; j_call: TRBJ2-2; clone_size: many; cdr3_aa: CASIDWGTANTGELFF; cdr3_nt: TGTGCCAGTATCGATTGGGGTACAGCGAACACCGGGGAGCTGTTTTTT
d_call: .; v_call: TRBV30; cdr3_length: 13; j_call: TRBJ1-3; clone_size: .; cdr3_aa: CAWRSHWENTIYF; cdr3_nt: TGTGCCTGGCGAAGTCATTGGGAAAACACCATATATTTT
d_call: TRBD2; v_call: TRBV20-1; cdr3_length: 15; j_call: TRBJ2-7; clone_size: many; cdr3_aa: CSARDGTSGRYEQYF; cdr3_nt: TGCAGTGCTAGAGATGGGACTAGCGGGAGATACGAGCAGTACTTC
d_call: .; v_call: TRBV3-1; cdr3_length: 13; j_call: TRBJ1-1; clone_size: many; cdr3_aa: CASSRGRDTEAFF; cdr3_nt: TGTGCCAGCAGTAGGGGACGGGACACTGAAGCTTTCTTT
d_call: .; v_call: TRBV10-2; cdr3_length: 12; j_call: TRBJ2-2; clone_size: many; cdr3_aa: CASSGSYGELFF; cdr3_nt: TGCGCCAGCAGTGGGTCTTACGGGGAGCTGTTTTTT
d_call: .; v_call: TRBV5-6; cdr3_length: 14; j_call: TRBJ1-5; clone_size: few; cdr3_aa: CASSLGRVGQPQHF; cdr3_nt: TGTGCCAGCAGCTTGGGGAGGGTCGGGCAGCCCCAGCATTTT
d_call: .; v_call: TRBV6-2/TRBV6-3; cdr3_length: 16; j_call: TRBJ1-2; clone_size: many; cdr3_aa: CASSYSIQDDTYGYTF; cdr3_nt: TGTGCCAGCAGTTACTCGATTCAGGACGATACCTATGGCTACACCTTC
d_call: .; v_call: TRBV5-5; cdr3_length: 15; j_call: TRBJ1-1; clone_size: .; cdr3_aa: CASSLLVGRNTEAFF; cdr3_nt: TGTGCCAGCAGCCTTCTGGTAGGCCGGAACACTGAAGCTTTCTTT
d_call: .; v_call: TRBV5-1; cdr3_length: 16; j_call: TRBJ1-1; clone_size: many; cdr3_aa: CASSLESPNMNTEAFF; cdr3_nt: TGCGCCAGCAGCTTGGAATCCCCGAACATGAACACTGAAGCTTTCTTT
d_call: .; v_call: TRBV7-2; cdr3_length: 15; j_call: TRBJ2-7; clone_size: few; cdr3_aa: CASSSGEFSPYEQYF; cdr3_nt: TGTGCCAGCAGTTCGGGGGAATTTTCGCCCTACGAGCAGTACTTC
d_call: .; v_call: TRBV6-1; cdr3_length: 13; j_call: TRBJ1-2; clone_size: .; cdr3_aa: CASSKEGARGYTF; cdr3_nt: TGTGCCAGCAGTAAGGAAGGGGCAAGAGGCTACACCTTC
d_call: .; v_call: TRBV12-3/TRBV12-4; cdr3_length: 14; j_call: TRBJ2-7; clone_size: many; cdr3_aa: CASSSLDSSYEQYF; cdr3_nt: TGTGCCAGCAGTTCACTGGACAGTTCCTACGAGCAGTACTTC
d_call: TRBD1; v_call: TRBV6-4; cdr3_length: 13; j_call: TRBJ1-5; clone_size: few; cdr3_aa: CAKITGGYQPQHF; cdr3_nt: TGTGCCAAGATTACAGGGGGCTATCAGCCCCAGCATTTT